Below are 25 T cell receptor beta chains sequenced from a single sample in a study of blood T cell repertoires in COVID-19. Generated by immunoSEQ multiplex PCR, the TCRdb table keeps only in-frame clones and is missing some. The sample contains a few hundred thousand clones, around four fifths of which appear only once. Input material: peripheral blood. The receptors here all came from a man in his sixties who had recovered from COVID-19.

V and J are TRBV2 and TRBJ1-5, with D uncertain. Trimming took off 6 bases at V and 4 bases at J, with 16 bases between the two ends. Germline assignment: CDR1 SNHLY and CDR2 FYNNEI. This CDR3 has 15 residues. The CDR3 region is CASSSRPGRNQPQHF. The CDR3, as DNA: TGTGCCAGCAGCTCCCGACCCGGGAGGAATCAGCCCCAGCATTTT.

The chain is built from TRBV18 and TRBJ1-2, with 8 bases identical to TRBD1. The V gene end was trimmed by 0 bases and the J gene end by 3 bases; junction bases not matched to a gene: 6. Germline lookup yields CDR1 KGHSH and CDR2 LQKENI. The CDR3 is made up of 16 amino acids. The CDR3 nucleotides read TGTGCCAGCTCACCACCGAGAGACAGGGGACACTATGGCTACACCTTC. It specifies CASSPPRDRGHYGYTF.

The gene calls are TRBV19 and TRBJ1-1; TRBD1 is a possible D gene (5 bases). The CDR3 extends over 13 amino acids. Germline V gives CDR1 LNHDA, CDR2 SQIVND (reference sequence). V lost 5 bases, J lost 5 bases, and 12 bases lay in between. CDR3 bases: TGTGCCAGTAGTCGGGGGATGGGGACTGAAGCTTTCTTT. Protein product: CASSRGMGTEAFF.

CDR3 in amino acids: CASSWGLQGGNYGYTF. CDR3 in DNA: TGCGCCAGCAGCTGGGGGCTACAGGGAGGGAACTATGGCTACACCTTC. The chain carries TRBV5-1 and TRBJ1-2, with a weak D call TRBD1 (6 bases). Looked up from germline, CDR1 is SGHRS and CDR2 is YFSETQ. This CDR3 is 16 amino acids long. V was trimmed by 3 bases and J by 2 bases, leaving 17 bases between them.

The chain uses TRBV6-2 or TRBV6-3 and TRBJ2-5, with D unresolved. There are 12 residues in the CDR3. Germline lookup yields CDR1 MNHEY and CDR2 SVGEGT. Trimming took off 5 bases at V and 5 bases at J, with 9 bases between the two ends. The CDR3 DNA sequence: TGTGCCAGCAGTGATCTACTGGAGACCCAGTACTTC. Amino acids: CASSDLLETQYF.

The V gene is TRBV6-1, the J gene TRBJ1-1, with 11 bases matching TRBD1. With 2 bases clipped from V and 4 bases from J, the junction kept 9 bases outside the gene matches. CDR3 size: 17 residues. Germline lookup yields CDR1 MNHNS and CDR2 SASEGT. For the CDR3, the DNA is TGTGCCAGCAGTGAAAAGAGGTCTGGACAGGGGGCCACTGAAGCTTTCTTT. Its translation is CASSEKRSGQGATEAFF.

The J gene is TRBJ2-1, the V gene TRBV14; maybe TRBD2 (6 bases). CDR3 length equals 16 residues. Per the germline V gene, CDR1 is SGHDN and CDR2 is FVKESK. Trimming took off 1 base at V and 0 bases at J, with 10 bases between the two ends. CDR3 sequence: CASSQARDSSYNEQFF. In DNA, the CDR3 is TGTGCCAGCAGCCAAGCCCGGGACTCCTCCTACAATGAGCAGTTCTTC. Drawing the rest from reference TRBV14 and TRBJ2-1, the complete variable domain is EAGVTQFPSHSVIEKGQTVTLRCDPISGHDNLYWYRRVMGKEIKFLLHFVKESKQDESGMPNNRFLAERTGGTYSTLKVQPAELEDSGVYFCASSQARDSSYNEQFFGPGTRLTVL.

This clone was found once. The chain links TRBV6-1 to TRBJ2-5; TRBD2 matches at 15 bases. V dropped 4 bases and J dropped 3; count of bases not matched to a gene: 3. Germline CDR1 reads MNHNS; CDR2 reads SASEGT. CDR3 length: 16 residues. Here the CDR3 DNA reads TGTGCCAGCAGTGCCGGACTAGCGGGAGGGAAAGAGACCCAGTACTTC. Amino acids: CASSAGLAGGKETQYF.

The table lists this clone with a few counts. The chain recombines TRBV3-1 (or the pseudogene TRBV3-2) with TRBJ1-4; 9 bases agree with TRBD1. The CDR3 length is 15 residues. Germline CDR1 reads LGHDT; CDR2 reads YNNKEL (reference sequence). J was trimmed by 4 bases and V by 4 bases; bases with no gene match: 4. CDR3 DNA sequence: TGTGCCAGCAGCCGGACAGGGGCCGGTAATGAAAAACTGTTTTTT. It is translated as CASSRTGAGNEKLFF.

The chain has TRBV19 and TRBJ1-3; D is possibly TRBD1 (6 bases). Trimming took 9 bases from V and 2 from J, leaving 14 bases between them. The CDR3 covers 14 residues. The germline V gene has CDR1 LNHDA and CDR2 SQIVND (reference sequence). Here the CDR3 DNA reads TGTGCCAGCAGCGACAGGCCCCCTGGAAACACCATATATTTT. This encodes CASSDRPPGNTIYF. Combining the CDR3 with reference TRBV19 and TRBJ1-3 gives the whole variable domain DGGITQSPKYLFRKEGQNVTLSCEQNLNHDAMYWYRQDPGQGLRLIYYSQIVNDFQKGDIAEGYSVSREKKESFPLTVTSAQKNPTAFYLCASSDRPPGNTIYFGEGSWLTVV.

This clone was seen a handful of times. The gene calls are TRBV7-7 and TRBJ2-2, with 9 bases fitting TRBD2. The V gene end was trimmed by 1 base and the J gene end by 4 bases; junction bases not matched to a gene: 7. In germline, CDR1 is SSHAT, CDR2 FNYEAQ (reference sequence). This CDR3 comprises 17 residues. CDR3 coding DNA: TGTGCCAGCAGCTTAGTTCCTAGCGGGATGGGCACCGGGGAGCTGTTTTTT. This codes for CASSLVPSGMGTGELFF.

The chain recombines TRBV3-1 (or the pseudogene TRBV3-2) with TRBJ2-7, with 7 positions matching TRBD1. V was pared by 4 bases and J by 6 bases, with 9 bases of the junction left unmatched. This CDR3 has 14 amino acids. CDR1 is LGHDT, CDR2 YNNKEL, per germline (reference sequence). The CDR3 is CASSPGTVTGEQYF. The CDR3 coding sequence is TGTGCCAGCAGCCCCGGGACAGTAACGGGCGAGCAGTACTTC.

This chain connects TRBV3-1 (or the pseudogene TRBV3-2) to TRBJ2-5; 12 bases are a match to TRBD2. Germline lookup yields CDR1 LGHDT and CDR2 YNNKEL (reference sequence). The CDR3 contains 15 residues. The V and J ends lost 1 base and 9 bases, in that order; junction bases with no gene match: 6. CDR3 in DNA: TGTGCCAGCAGCCAAGGAAGGACTAGCGGGGTGGCCCAGTACTTC. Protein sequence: CASSQGRTSGVAQYF.

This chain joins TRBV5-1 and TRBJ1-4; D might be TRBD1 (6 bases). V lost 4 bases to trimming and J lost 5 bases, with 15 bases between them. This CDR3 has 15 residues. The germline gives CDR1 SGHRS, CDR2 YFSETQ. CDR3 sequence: CASSVGTPGNEKLFF. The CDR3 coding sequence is TGCGCCAGCAGCGTAGGGACACCGGGGAATGAAAAACTGTTTTTT.

In DNA form, the CDR3 reads TGTGCCAGCAGCCCAACTCCGGAGGTTGAGCAGTTCTTC. Translated: CASSPTPEVEQFF. The chain links TRBV7-9 to TRBJ2-1; the D gene is possibly TRBD2 (5 bases). CDR3 length equals 13 residues. Trimming took 5 bases from V and 9 from J, leaving 14 bases between them. Germline lookup yields CDR1 SEHNR and CDR2 FQNEAQ (reference sequence).

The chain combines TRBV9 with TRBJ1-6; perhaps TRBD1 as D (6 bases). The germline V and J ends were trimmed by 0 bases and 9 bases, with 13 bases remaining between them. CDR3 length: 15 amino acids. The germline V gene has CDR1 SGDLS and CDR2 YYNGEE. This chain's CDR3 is CASSVVGGQGSPLHF. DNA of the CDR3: TGTGCCAGCAGCGTAGTGGGGGGGCAAGGTTCACCCCTCCACTTT.

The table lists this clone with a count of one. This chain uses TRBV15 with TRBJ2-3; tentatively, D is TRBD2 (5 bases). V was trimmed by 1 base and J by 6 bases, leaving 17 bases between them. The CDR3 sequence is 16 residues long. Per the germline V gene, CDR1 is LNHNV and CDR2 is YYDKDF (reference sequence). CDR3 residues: CATSRGLGLDGDTQYF. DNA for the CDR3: TGTGCCACCAGCAGAGGACTTGGACTCGATGGCGATACGCAGTATTTT.

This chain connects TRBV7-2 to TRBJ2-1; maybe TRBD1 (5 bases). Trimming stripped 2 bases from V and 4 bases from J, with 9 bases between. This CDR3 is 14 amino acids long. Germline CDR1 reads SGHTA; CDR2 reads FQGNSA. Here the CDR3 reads CASSLSRVYNEQFF. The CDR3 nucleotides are TGTGCCAGCAGCTTATCCAGGGTTTACAATGAGCAGTTCTTC.

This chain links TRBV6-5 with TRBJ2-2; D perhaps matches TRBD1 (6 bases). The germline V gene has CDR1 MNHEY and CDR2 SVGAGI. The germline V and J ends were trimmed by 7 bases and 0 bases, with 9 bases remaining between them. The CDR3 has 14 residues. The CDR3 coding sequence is TGTGCCAGCACGTGGGGGCCGAACACCGGGGAGCTGTTTTTT. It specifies CASTWGPNTGELFF.

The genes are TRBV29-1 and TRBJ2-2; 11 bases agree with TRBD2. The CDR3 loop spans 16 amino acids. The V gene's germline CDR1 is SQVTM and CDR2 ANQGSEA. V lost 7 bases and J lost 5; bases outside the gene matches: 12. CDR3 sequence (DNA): TGCAGCGCCCGTGGGGCTAGCGGGAGGTATACCGGGGAGCTGTTTTTT. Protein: CSARGASGRYTGELFF.

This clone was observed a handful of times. CDR3 bases: TGTGCCAGCAGTTTATCACAGGGTCAAAATCAGCCCCAGCATTTT. As protein: CASSLSQGQNQPQHF. The chain carries TRBV27 and TRBJ1-5, with a weak D call TRBD1 (6 bases). The CDR3 sequence is 15 residues long. The V gene lost 0 bases and the J gene lost 4 bases, with 10 bases spanning the gap. From germline, CDR1 is MNHEY and CDR2 SMNVEV (reference sequence).

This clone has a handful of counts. The CDR3 reads CASSLSRSIVNSPLHF. DNA of the CDR3: TGTGCCAGCAGCTTGTCCCGGTCTATAGTTAATTCACCCCTCCACTTT. This chain uses TRBV5-5 with TRBJ1-6; no clear D. The V gene's germline CDR1 is SGHKS and CDR2 YYEKEE (reference sequence). V was trimmed by 1 base and J by 6 bases, leaving 14 bases between them. The CDR3 is made up of 16 amino acids.

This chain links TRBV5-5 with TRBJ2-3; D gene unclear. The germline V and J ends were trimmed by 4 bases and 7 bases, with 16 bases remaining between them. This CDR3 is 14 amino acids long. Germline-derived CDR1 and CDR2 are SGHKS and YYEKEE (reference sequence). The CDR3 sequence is CASSPTWSEYTQYF. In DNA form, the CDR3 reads TGTGCCAGCAGCCCGACGTGGTCGGAGTATACGCAGTATTTT.

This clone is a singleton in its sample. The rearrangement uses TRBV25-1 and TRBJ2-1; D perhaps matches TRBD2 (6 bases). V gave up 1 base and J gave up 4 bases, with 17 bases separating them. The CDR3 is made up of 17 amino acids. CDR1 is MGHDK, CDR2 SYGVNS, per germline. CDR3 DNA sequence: TGTGCCAGCAGTGAATTGGGGGTCGAGCGGGCATACAATGAGCAGTTCTTC. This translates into CASSELGVERAYNEQFF.

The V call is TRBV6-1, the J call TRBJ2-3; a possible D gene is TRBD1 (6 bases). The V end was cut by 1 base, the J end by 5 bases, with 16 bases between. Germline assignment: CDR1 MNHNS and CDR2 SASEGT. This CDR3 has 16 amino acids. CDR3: CASSEVQGTTIDTQYF. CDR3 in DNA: TGTGCCAGCAGTGAAGTGCAGGGGACCACAATAGATACGCAGTATTTT.